This TCR beta chain was captured in a study of cytomegalovirus exposure and HLA in healthy donors (dated by TCRdb to 2015 to 2018). Turning to the overall study: An earlier analysis of some 600 of the donors reported approximately 280 Gb of sequence data and 117 million unique TCR beta sequences obtained from around 170 million T cells. An early release covering 500 to 750 HLA-typed donors comprised approximately 290 gigabases of sequencing data and tens of millions of unique TCR sequences. Among the approximately 430 genotyped donors, approximately 82% belonged to the genetic ancestry cluster associated with self-reported Caucasian donors. The study aimed to test whether cataloging public T cell receptors could reveal signatures of past pathogen exposure. Using immunosequencing, the study profiled T cell repertoires from roughly 650 subjects and related those repertoires to cytomegalovirus serostatus. In addition to the first cohort of approximately 670 subjects, a separate validation cohort of 130 or so different subjects was used. To predict cytomegalovirus infection status, the study brought together high-throughput TCR immunosequencing, statistical association of individual TCRs with disease status, and machine learning. In a later analysis, previously published TCR beta repertoires from several hundred donors were re-analyzed and high-resolution HLA genotyping was added so that TCR occurrence patterns could be studied. Rather than using new phenotypic data, the later analysis identified candidate immune exposures from TCR beta sequences and from how often those sequences occurred across donors. An earlier analysis of 587 of the donors applied high-throughput TCR beta sequencing to assess whether each TCR beta V gene segment acted as functional or pseudogenic. Alongside the repertoire data, information on donor age, sex, ethnicity and CMV serostatus was compiled. A later genetic analysis took genome-wide SNP genotypes for about three fifths of the 666 donors and used that subset as a discovery cohort. All discovery cohort repertoires had been generated using a single sequencing platform. HLA typing covered class I and class II loci at four-digit resolution. Typing coverage varied by locus: about 620-630 donors for A, B, C, DRB1 and DQB1; 522 for DQA1; around 570 for DPA1; approximately 490 for DPB1. Several DR-DQ haplotypes were handled as single units for association and clustering, since linkage in the cohort was strong. Across 300 to 400 genotyped donors of the cohort, an average of approximately 220,000 unique TCR beta nucleotide sequences per donor were sequenced, and roughly a sixth of those sequences were non-productive. The investigation overall reported the following: Broadly in line with IMGT annotations, most TCR beta V segments showed up in productive rearrangements about 90% or about 30% of the time in an earlier analysis of about 500 of the donors. A later analysis associated 16,951 TCR beta sequences with specific HLA alleles at a false discovery rate of 0.05. This cohort had only TCR beta chains sequenced, and the lack of alpha or paired-chain data limited which features could be detected. According to the authors, the approach could potentially be generalized to other disease states and immunological phenotypes. In a later analysis, several top co-occurrence clusters were reported to appear linked to parvovirus B19, influenza, CMV and Epstein-Barr virus. Because HLA typing was missing for some donors at each locus, association tests included only the typed subset. In a later analysis, most CMV-associated TCR beta chains were found to appear HLA-restricted, with HLA associations seemingly driven largely by CMV exposure. Across donors, most TCR sequences were observed very rarely, whereas some public TCRs were present in many individuals. Because counts were too low, about 15 rarely observed V segments, including chromosome 9 orphons, were left out of the earlier analysis of several hundred of the donors. Roughly uniform sequencing depth across donors was assumed in presence/absence analyses, although this assumption may not hold. Assigning TCR associations to individual alleles was difficult when HLA alleles, especially DR and DQ, strongly co-occurred. A total of about 180 TCR beta chains were listed by the study as associated with cytomegalovirus. A further reported finding was that TCR beta sequences accurately predicted the HLA-A and HLA-B alleles for most subjects in the first cohort. In a later analysis, the rate of TCR association differed among HLA loci, with DRB1 alleles having the most associated TCRs and HLA-C alleles having the fewest. Compared with the approximately 700-donor mean, donors in an Asian-associated ancestry cluster had fewer N-insertions in productive TCRs, according to a later genetic analysis. For the cohort, immune exposure information was limited to CMV serostatus. The sequencing pipeline was judged likely to have produced a cluster of highly shared sequence variants as a technical artifact. The 87-base-pair reads could not distinguish some IMGT-functional V segments, including TRBV6-2 and TRBV6-3, so those segments were excluded. A few of the identified cytomegalovirus-associated TCR beta chains were confirmed in vitro to be specific for cytomegalovirus antigens. In a later genetic analysis, a missense DCLRE1C variant was associated with V-gene and J-gene trimming of TCR beta chains, and the association was replicated in an independent cohort. Cytomegalovirus status was reported to be diagnosed by the classifier with high specificity and sensitivity in both the original and validation cohorts. Linkage disequilibrium might explain the correlated functional status among segregating V segments, but an unknown experimental factor could not be excluded. Compared with equally common non-associated chains, HLA-associated TCR beta chains in a later analysis were more clonally expanded and had lower generation probabilities.

From a lookup of the germline V gene, CDR1 and CDR2 are LGHNA and YSLEER. Measured from the cysteine to the phenylalanine, the CDR3 is 13 residues long. Only CDR3 DNA is held: 39 bases, read in frame from base 1. V is cut by 4 bases and J by 5 bases, and the space between the germline ends is 11 bases. With regard to this clone: This receptor's antigen is unknown. No much larger clone exists at a distance of one base, and base qualities are not known.

The cohort was made up of 666 healthy bone marrow donors. At the time of sampling, all cohort members were nominally healthy, though unrecorded immune exposures were likely present. The donor tested CMV seropositive and was one of the 289 seropositive cohort members. A peripheral blood sample was provided by each donor, and peripheral blood mononuclear cells were used for TCR beta sequencing. The Qiagen DNeasy Blood Extraction Kit was used to extract genomic DNA from the blood cell samples. The receptor library was made with the immunoSEQ multiplex PCR assay. For the multiplex PCR, a mixture combining 60 forward primers for TCR Vbeta segments and 13 reverse primers for TCR Jbeta segments was used. The CDR3 region of rearranged TCR beta genes was amplified from genomic DNA with a multiplex PCR assay. On the Illumina HiSeq System, the amplified TCR beta libraries were sequenced as 87-base-pair reads. The authors processed their data as follows. A later analysis counted about 80 million unique TCR beta chains across the 550 to 750 repertoires, and some 11 million of these chains were shared by at least two donors. Raw reads were error-corrected and collapsed into unique sequences by a nearest-neighbor algorithm in which closely related sequences were merged to remove PCR and sequencing errors. CDR3 sequences were aligned to IMGT reference sequences to assign V, D and J gene segments. For a sequence to be retained, a match of at least six nucleotides was required to both a V gene segment and a J gene segment. Rearrangements were classified as productive when the CDR3 lacked stop codons and remained in frame with V and J, and all other rearrangements were classified as non-productive. CDR3 was defined by IMGT convention, running from the second conserved V-encoded cysteine to the conserved J-encoded phenylalanine. In an earlier analysis of approximately 590 of the donors, sequences lacking an unambiguous match to a single V gene segment were excluded. In an earlier analysis of a few hundred of the donors, a V segment was called functional when productive rearrangements were above 56.7%, and segregating when the standard deviation between donors exceeded 5%. To diagnose cytomegalovirus status from the catalog of TCR beta chain sequences, a statistical classification framework was built. V and J gene assignment, in a later analysis, came from comparing TCR nucleotide sequences with IMGT/GENE-DB human TR gene sequences. Using the TCRdist pipeline, a later analysis assigned CDR3 sequences along with most-parsimonious VDJ recombination scenarios. A later analysis defined each TCR beta chain by its CDR3 amino acid sequence plus V-gene family, and excluded reads lacking a unique V-gene family. A later analysis removed 550 to 700 highly shared, low-generation-probability nucleotide sequences to deal with suspected cross-contamination and a sequencing artifact. In a later analysis, a clonal expansion index was calculated for each public chain from normalized within-repertoire ranks of inferred template counts. In a later analysis, generation probabilities were computed with a VDJ recombination model fitted to out-of-frame rearrangements, and the resulting probabilities were checked against IGoR. A later analysis scored TCR-TCR, TCR-HLA and TCR-CMV co-occurrence with hypergeometric tests, applying a repertoire-size bias correction to TCR pairs. False discovery rates were estimated in a later analysis by permuting HLA or CMV assignments 20 times. In a later analysis, co-occurring TCRs were grouped using DBSCAN, with TCRdist sequence similarity added in when clustering inside HLA-allele-positive subsets. Repertoires with fewer than 30,000 or more than 120,000 public chains, plus five repertoires with anomalous nucleotide sharing, were excluded from co-occurrence clustering. Sourced from immuneACCESS, this table was stored by TCRdb with only in-frame sequences that have V and J called. A share of the clones is absent; for the studies checked, an unresolved V gene accounts for under half, and the remainder has no known explanation. The V and J calls and the clone size are those of that table, but D and trimming were determined from the DNA. The sample data list 150,000 to 200,000 clones, and 70% to 80% of these were observed just once. The ten biggest clones cover roughly 14% of the sample.

This receptor chain uses TRBV4-3 and TRBJ1-1; D gene: possibly TRBD1, on 5 matching bases. The sample taken for sequencing was PBMCs. The sequence was collected from a woman in her twenties or thirties in good health and CMV-seropositive. For the CDR3, the sequence is CASSLREGTEAFF. The DNA is TGCGCCAGCAGCCTGAGGGAGGGGACTGAAGCTTTCTTT.